Presented here are 26 T cell receptor beta chains from one specimen sequenced in a study of blood T cell repertoires in COVID-19. Profiling relied on immunoSEQ multiplex PCR, and the TCRdb table lists in-frame clones only, not all of them. The sample has around 140,000 clones, 70% to 80% seen once. What was sequenced was peripheral blood. The receptor source for this set is a woman in her 50s with active or convalescent COVID-19.

The CDR3 sequence is CASSEGGGDTEAFF. The CDR3 bases are TGTGCCAGCAGTGAAGGCGGGGGGGACACTGAAGCTTTCTTT. This chain connects TRBV2 to TRBJ1-1; weak D call: TRBD1 (5 bases). The CDR3 has 14 amino acids. V was trimmed by 1 base and J by 3 bases, leaving 9 bases between them. Germline V gene data show CDR1 as SNHLY and CDR2 as FYNNEI.

V and J are TRBV19 and TRBJ1-2, with D unclear. This CDR3 spans 15 amino acids. Germline values: CDR1 LNHDA, CDR2 SQIVND (reference sequence). V was shortened by 5 bases and J by 0 bases, with 13 bases between the two germline ends. The CDR3 region has the DNA TGTGCCAGTAGTCCAAGAGGACTCGCTAACTATGGCTACACCTTC. It codes for CASSPRGLANYGYTF.

This clone has just a few counts. The genes are TRBV5-1 and TRBJ1-2; 12 bases match TRBD1. This CDR3 spans 15 amino acids. V trimming: 0 bases; J trimming: 8 bases; junction bases outside the gene matches: 5. Looked up from germline, CDR1 is SGHRS and CDR2 is YFSETQ. CDR3 sequence reads: CASSLAGQGARGYTF. In nucleotides, the CDR3 is TGCGCCAGCAGCTTGGCGGGACAGGGGGCTCGGGGCTACACCTTC. Supplemented by reference TRBV5-1 and TRBJ1-2, the full variable domain reads KAGVTQTPRYLIKTRGQQVTLSCSPISGHRSVSWYQQTPGQGLQFLFEYFSETQRNKGNFPGRFSGRQFSNSRSEMNVSTLELGDSALYLCASSLAGQGARGYTFGSGTRLTVV.

This rearrangement joins TRBV28 to TRBJ2-1; 7 nucleotides match TRBD2. With 6 bases clipped from V and 10 bases from J, the junction kept 12 bases outside the gene matches. CDR1 and CDR2 from the germline V gene are MDHEN and SYDVKM. This CDR3 is built from 14 residues. The CDR3 protein is CASSKGGRVNEQFF. The DNA for the CDR3 is TGTGCCAGCAGCAAAGGCGGGAGAGTCAACGAGCAGTTCTTC.

V usage is TRBV19 and J usage is TRBJ2-3; 7 bases align to TRBD1. Germline CDR1 and CDR2: LNHDA and SQIVND (reference sequence). CDR3 size: 11 residues. The V and J ends lost 7 bases and 7 bases, in that order; junction bases with no gene match: 2. The CDR3 sequence is CASKQGNTQYF. The CDR3 DNA follows: TGTGCCAGTAAACAGGGGAATACGCAGTATTTT.

V and J are TRBV20-1 and TRBJ2-3, with 7 nucleotides matching TRBD2. CDR3 length: 11 amino acids. Germline loops: CDR1 DFQATT, CDR2 SNEGSKA (reference sequence). V dropped 4 bases and J dropped 6; count of bases not matched to a gene: 1. The CDR3 sequence: CSAIGRDTQYF. The CDR3 DNA follows: TGCAGTGCTATCGGGAGGGATACGCAGTATTTT.

The chain recombines TRBV30 with TRBJ1-1, with D perhaps TRBD1 (6 bases). Per the germline V gene, CDR1 is GTSNPN and CDR2 is SVGIG (reference sequence). Trimming took off 5 bases at V and 3 bases at J, with 10 bases between the two ends. The CDR3 contains 12 residues. The CDR3 DNA reads as TGTGCCTGGGGAGAGGGGGACACTGAAGCTTTCTTT. As protein: CAWGEGDTEAFF. The full variable domain, its missing parts supplied by reference TRBV30 and TRBJ1-1, is SQTIHQWPATLVQPVGSPLSLECTVEGTSNPNLYWYRQAAGRGLQLLFYSVGIGQISSEVPQNLSASRPQDRQFILSSKKLLLSDSGFYLCAWGEGDTEAFFGQGTRLTVV.

CDR3 sequence: CASSPAERGLSPETQYF. CDR3 bases: TGCGCCAGCAGTCCTGCGGAAAGGGGTCTATCCCCCGAGACCCAGTACTTC. The rearrangement joins TRBV5-1 to TRBJ2-5; D possibly corresponds to TRBD1 (5 bases). CDR3 length: 17 residues. Deletions cut 5 bases from V and 5 bases from J, with 25 bases between. Looked up from germline, CDR1 is SGHRS and CDR2 is YFSETQ.

The V gene is TRBV12-5, the J gene TRBJ2-5; 7 bases match TRBD1. The CDR3 is made up of 14 amino acids. Looked up from germline, CDR1 is LGHNT and CDR2 is FRNRAP. With V trimmed by 5 bases and J by 6 bases, 9 bases remained unmatched. The CDR3 DNA follows: TGTGCTAGTGGTAAAGGACAGGCCGATCAGACCCAGTACTTC. It is translated as CASGKGQADQTQYF.

The chain employs TRBV5-6 and TRBJ2-3, with D unresolved. CDR3 size: 16 residues. Trimming left V 0 bases short and J 2 bases short, with 13 bases between. From germline, CDR1 is SGHDT and CDR2 YYEEEE. The CDR3 loop reads CASSLGSLSVTDTQYF. In nucleotides, the CDR3 is TGTGCCAGCAGCTTGGGGTCCCTCTCGGTCACAGATACGCAGTATTTT.

This clone was detected a few times. The chain couples TRBV3-1 (or the pseudogene TRBV3-2) to TRBJ2-7; D is possibly TRBD2 (5 bases). With 1 base removed from V and 6 bases from J, the gap between germline ends came to 13 bases. The germline gives CDR1 LGHDT, CDR2 YNNKEL (reference sequence). This CDR3 is built from 14 residues. Written as DNA, the CDR3 is TGTGCCAGCAGCCAAGTCGGAGGACGGAGCGAGCAGTACTTC. It yields the protein CASSQVGGRSEQYF.

This clone was recorded a few times. The chain carries TRBV15 and TRBJ1-1, with TRBD1 as a possible D gene (5 bases). The V gene's germline CDR1 is LNHNV and CDR2 YYDKDF (reference sequence). V was pared by 5 bases and J by 5 bases, with 12 bases between. This CDR3 region has 13 residues. The CDR3, as DNA: TGTGCCACCAGCTCAGAGAGACAGACTGAAGCTTTCTTT. Its protein is CATSSERQTEAFF.

For this clone: A junction boundary mismatches the germline segment, possibly from a read error. The V gene is TRBV9, the J gene TRBJ2-7, with 7 bases that match TRBD2. CDR1 SGDLS and CDR2 YYNGEE come from the germline V gene. The CDR3 is 13 residues long. CDR3 amino acids: CASSVRNGGTTDF. CDR3 nucleotide sequence: TGTGCCAGCAGCGTACGAAACGGGGGGACTACGGACTTC.

J is TRBJ1-4 and V is TRBV7-9; D ambiguous. Germline CDR1 is SEHNR and CDR2 is FQNEAQ (reference sequence). This CDR3 has 12 amino acids. Trimming pared 4 bases from V and 6 bases from J, leaving 6 bases between. CDR3 coding DNA: TGTGCCAGCAGCTCCGGGTATGAAAAACTGTTTTTT. This translates into CASSSGYEKLFF.

The V gene is TRBV5-5, the J gene TRBJ2-2; perhaps TRBD1 as D (6 bases). Germline V CDR1 and CDR2: SGHKS, YYEKEE (reference sequence). CDR3 length equals 15 residues. Trimming took off 3 bases at V and 1 base at J, with 10 bases between the two ends. Here the CDR3 DNA reads TGTGCCAGCAGCTCCCGCAGGGGGAACACCGGGGAGCTGTTTTTT. It encodes CASSSRRGNTGELFF.

The sample holds a few counts of this clone. The chain links TRBV9 to TRBJ2-2, with D uncertain. V shed 0 bases and J shed 7 bases, with 10 bases lying between them. The CDR3 is made up of 14 amino acids. CDR1 is SGDLS and CDR2 is YYNGEE in the germline V gene. In nucleotides, the CDR3 is TGTGCCAGCAGCGTAGCTGGCTTGAACGGGGAGCTGTTTTTT. Translating it yields CASSVAGLNGELFF.

This clone was seen only a few times. The CDR3 DNA reads as TGCGCCAGCAGCCCCACGGCGTGGGCGCATAGCTCCTACAATGAGCAGTTCTTC. Protein: CASSPTAWAHSSYNEQFF. The genes are TRBV4-3 and TRBJ2-1; D uncertain. V was shortened by 4 bases and J by 0 bases, with 19 bases between the two germline ends. CDR3 length equals 18 residues. Germline V gene data show CDR1 as LGHNA and CDR2 as YSLEER.

Written as DNA, the CDR3 is TGTGCCAGCAGCCAAGATTTGGGGCAGGGGGAACCCTATGGCTACACCTTC. It translates to CASSQDLGQGEPYGYTF. The rearrangement joins TRBV4-2 to TRBJ1-2, with 7 bases that match TRBD1. The CDR3 length is 17 residues. V lost 0 bases and J lost 4; bases outside the gene matches: 11. The germline CDR1 and CDR2 sequences are LGHNA and YNFKEQ.

The chain has TRBV28 and TRBJ2-5; TRBD1 aligns across 7 bases. V was clipped by 6 bases and J by 6 bases; unmatched bases: 10. The CDR3 consists of 14 residues. From germline, CDR1 is MDHEN and CDR2 SYDVKM. The CDR3 DNA sequence: TGTGCCAGCAGCCCCCAGGACAGGTCGAAGACCCAGTACTTC. It codes for CASSPQDRSKTQYF.

The chain has TRBV18 and TRBJ2-5; TRBD2 agrees at 9 bases. The germline V gene encodes CDR1 KGHSH and CDR2 LQKENI. With 3 bases clipped from V and 4 bases from J, the junction kept 6 bases outside the gene matches. The CDR3 has 15 residues. The CDR3 protein is CASSPGGGARETQYF. CDR3 coding DNA: TGTGCCAGCTCACCTGGCGGGGGGGCCAGAGAGACCCAGTACTTC.

This chain connects TRBV30 to TRBJ2-7, with 10 nucleotides matching TRBD1. The ends lost 3 bases at V and 4 bases at J; junction bases unmatched: 6. CDR3 length: 14 amino acids. The germline CDR1 and CDR2 sequences are GTSNPN and SVGIG (reference sequence). This chain's CDR3 is CAWRGTGASYEQYF. In nucleotides, the CDR3 is TGTGCCTGGAGGGGGACAGGGGCCTCGTACGAGCAGTACTTC.

The V gene is TRBV7-8, the J gene TRBJ2-7; 7 bases are a match to TRBD2. Germline trimming cut 5 bases from V and 5 bases from J; bases unmatched to any gene: 15. The CDR3 contains 16 residues. CDR1 and CDR2 from the germline V gene are SGHVS and FQNEAQ. The DNA for the CDR3 is TGTGCCAGCAGCCCGCCCTTAAGACTAGCAGGCCACGAGCAGTACTTC. As protein: CASSPPLRLAGHEQYF.

V gene TRBV2 combines with J gene TRBJ1-5; D is possibly TRBD1 (5 bases). The V end was cut by 7 bases, the J end by 4 bases, with 11 bases between. Germline CDR1 and CDR2: SNHLY and FYNNEI. The CDR3 covers 13 residues. CDR3 loop: CASIRQLNQPQHF. CDR3 nucleotide sequence: TGTGCCAGCATTCGACAGCTAAATCAGCCCCAGCATTTT.

J is TRBJ1-5 and V is TRBV6-2 or TRBV6-3; 8 bases match TRBD1. The V gene's germline CDR1 is MNHEY and CDR2 SVGEGT. Trimming at V came to 4 bases and at J to 7 bases, leaving 12 bases not matched to a gene. This CDR3 comprises 16 residues. The CDR3: CASSSQGQGAGQPQHF. The CDR3, as DNA: TGTGCCAGCAGTTCCCAGGGTCAGGGGGCCGGGCAGCCCCAGCATTTT.

This chain uses TRBV5-1 with TRBJ2-7; 7 bases map to TRBD2. CDR3 length: 14 amino acids. Trimming took 4 bases from V and 7 from J; bases not matched to a gene: 11. CDR1 and CDR2 from the germline V gene are SGHRS and YFSETQ. CDR3 sequence: CASSDPAGSREQYF. The CDR3 DNA is TGCGCCAGCAGCGATCCAGCGGGGTCGAGAGAGCAGTACTTC.

The chain couples TRBV19 to TRBJ2-7; TRBD2 matches at 8 bases. In germline, CDR1 is LNHDA, CDR2 SQIVND (reference sequence). The CDR3 runs 15 residues. The trim removed 5 bases at V and 4 bases at J, leaving 10 bases unmatched. The CDR3 coding sequence is TGTGCCAGTAGTTTACGACTAGCGAATTGGTACGAGCAGTACTTC. Protein: CASSLRLANWYEQYF.